The T cell receptor beta chain under discussion was sequenced for a study of T cell responses to AZD1222 COVID-19 vaccine. Study-level results: None of the repertoires were sampled until the peak T cell response had passed. There were vaccine-associated CD4 TCRs across spike, dominant at 160-218 and 743-854. Clonal diversity was possibly underestimated, and the donors were mostly white British, with more females.

The table came from immunoSEQ multiplex PCR; TCRdb's copy has only in-frame clones and leaves some out. The table shows about 110,000 clones, with nearly 90% occurring only once. Remarks on this clone: The antigen is unknown.

The CDR3 is 12 residues long. The V and J ends lost 2 bases and 5 bases respectively, with 6 bases between them. Germline V gene lookup returns CDR1 KGHSH and CDR2 LQKENI. This receptor was taken from an adult who received the AZD1222 COVID-19 vaccine. The sample was peripheral blood, taken 28 days after the second AZD1222 dose. The rearrangement joins TRBV18 to TRBJ1-1; D remains ambiguous. The CDR3 here is CASSPRETEAFF. The CDR3 coding sequence is TGTGCCAGCTCACCAAGAGAGACTGAAGCTTTCTTT.